Following are 21 T cell receptor beta chains from one sample sequenced in a study of blood T cell repertoires in COVID-19. Assay: immunoSEQ multiplex PCR; the TCRdb copy retains only in-frame clones and omits some. The sample consists of under 150,000 clones, 85% of them appearing once. Sequencing used peripheral blood. The receptors shown here come from a man older than 75 with acute or convalescent COVID-19.

This CDR3 is CASSLYRYGYTF. For the CDR3, the DNA is TGTGCCAGCAGCCTATACAGGTATGGCTACACCTTC. V is TRBV11-2 and J is TRBJ1-2; a weak D match, TRBD1 (5 bases). The CDR3 totals 12 residues. Trimming removed 5 bases from V and 5 bases from J, with 9 bases in between. Germline values: CDR1 SGHAT, CDR2 FQNNGV.

CDR3 DNA: TGTGCCAGCAGCTTGGGGACAGGGTTGCTCTATGAAAAACTGTTTTTT. Its translation: CASSLGTGLLYEKLFF. This chain uses TRBV5-5 with TRBJ1-4; TRBD1 agrees at 8 bases. This CDR3 is 16 amino acids long. V shed 0 bases and J 6 bases; nucleotides not matched to a gene: 7. The germline CDR1 and CDR2 sequences are SGHKS and YYEKEE (reference sequence). Drawing the rest from reference TRBV5-5 and TRBJ1-4, the complete variable domain is DAGVTQSPTHLIKTRGQQVTLRCSPISGHKSVSWYQQVLGQGPQFIFQYYEKEERGRGNFPDRFSARQFPNYSSELNVNALLLGDSALYLCASSLGTGLLYEKLFFGSGTQLSVL.

The V gene is TRBV27, the J gene TRBJ1-5, with 7 bases that match TRBD1. V was pared by 2 bases and J by 3 bases, with 13 bases of the junction left unmatched. Germline V CDR1 and CDR2: MNHEY, SMNVEV (reference sequence). The CDR3 consists of 18 residues. CDR3 sequence reads: CASSLTPPGRGTNQPQHF. The CDR3 nucleotides read TGTGCCAGCAGTTTAACCCCCCCAGGCAGGGGGACCAATCAGCCCCAGCATTTT.

The V gene is TRBV10-3, the J gene TRBJ1-1; a possible D gene is TRBD1 (5 bases). Trimming removed 0 bases at V and 5 bases at J, with 10 bases between. This CDR3 is 14 amino acids long. Germline V CDR1 and CDR2: ENHRY, SYGVKD. CDR3 nucleotide sequence: TGTGCCATCAGTGAGTCGAACCGGGGGACTGAAGCTTTCTTT. Translated: CAISESNRGTEAFF.

The chain combines TRBV6-1 with TRBJ1-3; perhaps TRBD1 as D (6 bases). The ends were cut back, 1 base at V and 5 bases at J, with 9 bases in the middle. Germline-derived CDR1 and CDR2 are MNHNS and SASEGT. This CDR3 spans 14 amino acids. The CDR3 here is CASSEETGRNTIYF. The CDR3 DNA is TGTGCCAGCAGTGAAGAGACAGGTCGAAACACCATATATTTT.

This clone was recorded only once. This CDR3 is CASSISMNRGSYGYTF. The CDR3 bases are TGTGCCAGTAGTATATCCATGAACAGGGGATCCTATGGCTACACCTTC. This chain links TRBV19 with TRBJ1-2; TRBD1 aligns across 7 bases. J was trimmed by 4 bases and V by 2 bases; bases with no gene match: 10. This CDR3 is built from 16 residues. Looked up from germline, CDR1 is LNHDA and CDR2 is SQIVND (reference sequence). Together with reference TRBV19 and TRBJ1-2, the CDR3 gives the full variable domain: DGGITQSPKYLFRKEGQNVTLSCEQNLNHDAMYWYRQDPGQGLRLIYYSQIVNDFQKGDIAEGYSVSREKKESFPLTVTSAQKNPTAFYLCASSISMNRGSYGYTFGSGTRLTVV.

The chain is built from TRBV5-4 and TRBJ2-5; TRBD1 aligns across 11 bases. Germline assignment: CDR1 SGHNT and CDR2 YYREEE (reference sequence). The V and J ends lost 0 bases and 5 bases, in that order; junction bases with no gene match: 3. The CDR3 consists of 15 residues. CDR3 residues: CASSLGTGGFETQYF. CDR3 coding DNA: TGTGCCAGCAGCTTGGGGACAGGGGGCTTCGAGACCCAGTACTTC.

V is TRBV3-1 (or the pseudogene TRBV3-2) and J is TRBJ2-3; no definite D call. The V gene's germline CDR1 is LGHDT and CDR2 YNNKEL (reference sequence). The CDR3 totals 15 residues. V was clipped by 1 base and J by 2 bases, with 10 bases between them. CDR3 in DNA: TGTGCCAGCAGCCAAGGTTACAGCAACACAGATACGCAGTATTTT. Its translation is CASSQGYSNTDTQYF.

The CDR3 sequence: CASYKFYGYTF. The CDR3 DNA follows: TGTGCCAGCTACAAGTTCTATGGCTACACCTTC. The rearrangement links TRBV2 to TRBJ1-2; D gene uncertain. V gave up 8 bases and J gave up 4 bases, with 8 bases separating them. Germline V lookup: CDR1 SNHLY, CDR2 FYNNEI. The CDR3 is 11 residues long.

CDR3 DNA sequence: TGTGCCAGCTCACGTGAAGCGGGAGGCCATCCGGGCGAGCAGTACTTC. As protein: CASSREAGGHPGEQYF. The chain recombines TRBV18 with TRBJ2-7; 9 bases align to TRBD2. V shed 4 bases and J 6 bases; nucleotides not matched to a gene: 13. Germline values: CDR1 KGHSH, CDR2 LQKENI. This CDR3 comprises 16 residues.

The gene calls are TRBV28 and TRBJ2-1, with TRBD2 matching over 8 bases. CDR1 is MDHEN and CDR2 is SYDVKM in the germline V gene. The CDR3 extends over 18 amino acids. Trimming took 3 bases from V and 9 from J; bases not matched to a gene: 19. CDR3 DNA: TGTGCCAGCAGTTTTACCGATTGGAGCCAAGCGGGAGTTGGTGAGCAGTTCTTC. Translated, it gives CASSFTDWSQAGVGEQFF.

The rearrangement joins TRBV2 to TRBJ2-1; no definite D call. CDR3 length: 13 residues. Germline V lookup: CDR1 SNHLY, CDR2 FYNNEI. Between the trimmed V and J ends, which lost 4 bases and 4 bases, there was a span of 8 bases. CDR3 bases: TGTGCCAGCAGTGCGGTCGGTTACAATGAGCAGTTCTTC. It encodes CASSAVGYNEQFF. Full variable domain (missing parts from reference TRBV2 and TRBJ2-1): EPEVTQTPSHQVTQMGQEVILRCVPISNHLYFYWYRQILGQKVEFLVSFYNNEISEKSEIFDDQFSVERPDGSNFTLKIRSTKLEDSAMYFCASSAVGYNEQFFGPGTRLTVL.

The gene calls are TRBV27 and TRBJ2-2; 8 bases agree with TRBD1. Germline lookup yields CDR1 MNHEY and CDR2 SMNVEV (reference sequence). The CDR3 covers 16 residues. V lost 3 bases and J lost 6; bases outside the gene matches: 9. The CDR3 bases are TGTGCCAGCAGTTTCTCTGGCAGGGGGCTGTCCGGGGAGCTGTTTTTT. This codes for CASSFSGRGLSGELFF.

The chain joins TRBV7-2 to TRBJ2-7, with 7 bases aligning to TRBD1. Germline V gene sequence: CDR1 SGHTA, CDR2 FQGNSA. V shed 4 bases, J shed 6 bases, and the junction held 9 bases outside the gene matches. This CDR3 region has 14 residues. CDR3: CASSSFGTATEQYF. The DNA of the CDR3 is TGTGCCAGCAGCTCGTTTGGGACAGCCACCGAGCAGTACTTC.

This rearrangement joins TRBV29-1 to TRBJ2-1, with 11 bases that match TRBD2. The CDR3 is made up of 15 amino acids. Germline CDR1 reads SQVTM; CDR2 reads ANQGSEA. V shed 7 bases and J 8 bases; nucleotides not matched to a gene: 13. The CDR3 loop is CSAGGGSGRAYEQFF. The CDR3 DNA follows: TGCAGCGCCGGAGGTGGTAGCGGGAGGGCCTATGAGCAGTTCTTC.

The chain links TRBV6-5 to TRBJ2-7; TRBD1 aligns across 8 bases. CDR1 is MNHEY and CDR2 is SVGAGI in the germline V gene. Trimming cost V 6 bases and J 0 bases; bases outside gene matches: 4. This CDR3 spans 14 amino acids. The CDR3 coding sequence is TGTGCCAGCAGCACAGGGGGACCCTCCTACGAGCAGTACTTC. Translation: CASSTGGPSYEQYF.

V is TRBV18 and J is TRBJ1-2, with 9 bases matching TRBD1. CDR1 and CDR2 (germline): KGHSH, LQKENI. The CDR3 loop spans 16 amino acids. After removal of 0 bases from V and 3 bases from J, the junction contained 5 bases not matched to a gene. CDR3 nucleotides: TGTGCCAGCTCACCACCGAGCGGGGACAGGGACTATGGCTACACCTTC. Encoded protein: CASSPPSGDRDYGYTF. Filled out from reference TRBV18 and TRBJ1-2, the complete variable domain reads NAGVMQNPRHLVRRRGQEARLRCSPMKGHSHVYWYRQLPEEGLKFMVYLQKENIIDESGMPKERFSAEFPKEGPSILRIQQVVRGDSAAYFCASSPPSGDRDYGYTFGSGTRLTVV.

In its sample, this clone was seen once. This chain uses TRBV6-4 with TRBJ2-1; 9 nucleotides align to TRBD2. CDR1 MRHNA and CDR2 SNTAGT come from the germline V gene. The CDR3 is 14 residues long. The V gene end was trimmed by 6 bases and the J gene end by 9 bases; junction bases not matched to a gene: 9. CDR3 coding DNA: TGTGCCAGCAGATCGGGACTAGCCTTCGGTGAGCAGTTCTTC. Its translation is CASRSGLAFGEQFF.

This clone was seen only a few times. The V gene is TRBV19, the J gene TRBJ1-5, with D perhaps matching TRBD1 (6 bases). The CDR3 covers 15 residues. Germline CDR1 is LNHDA and CDR2 is SQIVND (reference sequence). V was clipped by 1 base and J by 6 bases, with 13 bases between them. CDR3 DNA: TGTGCCAGTAGTATAGGACCAGGGGAAGGTCAGCCCCAGCATTTT. Translation: CASSIGPGEGQPQHF. Full variable domain (rest looked up from reference TRBV19 and TRBJ1-5): DGGITQSPKYLFRKEGQNVTLSCEQNLNHDAMYWYRQDPGQGLRLIYYSQIVNDFQKGDIAEGYSVSREKKESFPLTVTSAQKNPTAFYLCASSIGPGEGQPQHFGDGTRLSIL.

The rearrangement joins TRBV7-9 to TRBJ1-6, with D unclear. In germline, CDR1 is SEHNR, CDR2 FQNEAQ (reference sequence). The ends were cut back, 3 bases at V and 8 bases at J, with 17 bases in the middle. This CDR3 has 16 amino acids. CDR3: CASSFLISLADSPLHF. CDR3 in DNA: TGTGCCAGCAGCTTCCTAATCAGCCTAGCAGATTCACCCCTCCACTTT.

The V gene is TRBV5-5, the J gene TRBJ2-7, with 7 bases aligning to TRBD1. This CDR3 comprises 15 residues. Germline V gene data show CDR1 as SGHKS and CDR2 as YYEKEE (reference sequence). V shed 0 bases, J shed 2 bases, and the junction held 5 bases outside the gene matches. This chain's CDR3 is CASSLAGTETYEQYF. The CDR3 DNA reads as TGTGCCAGCAGCTTGGCTGGGACAGAAACCTACGAGCAGTACTTC.